One sample yielded the 23 T cell receptor beta chains listed below, sequenced in a study of patients and donors after allogeneic stem cell transplantation. In TCRdb, the RT-PCR reads were re-called with MiXCR into one record per CDR3 protein. The data show about 28,000 distinct CDR3 sequences, about 6.5% seen once. What was sequenced was blood, either unsorted or a sorted T cell fraction (not recorded which). The receptors here all came from a human donor who was either an allogeneic HSCT recipient or a stem cell or donor lymphocyte infusion donor (not recorded which). It is not recorded whose cells these are; they may come from a transplant donor.

This clonotype was counted only a few times. Since a much larger clone is just one base distant, this may be a read error. The V and J genes are TRBV5-6 and TRBJ2-7; the match to TRBD1 covers 10 bases. CDR1 SGHDT and CDR2 YYEEEE come from the germline V gene. This CDR3 spans 14 amino acids. CDR3 loop: CASSAGQGHYGQYF. As DNA, the CDR3 is TGTGCCAGCAGCGCGGGACAGGGGCACTACGGGCAGTACTTC. Filled out from reference TRBV5-6 and TRBJ2-7, the complete variable domain reads DAGVTQSPTHLIKTRGQQVTLRCSPKSGHDTVSWYQQALGQGPQFIFQYYEEEERQRGNFPDRFSGHQFPNYSSELNVNALLLGDSALYLCASSAGQGHYGQYFGPGTRLTVT.

The V and J genes are TRBV2 and TRBJ1-4; TRBD1 matches at 10 bases. Germline V lookup: CDR1 SNHLY, CDR2 FYNNEI. This CDR3 has 15 residues. J gave up 6 bases and V 6 bases, and 7 bases lay outside the gene matches. This CDR3 reads CASRAGTGAYEKLFF. The CDR3 nucleotides read TGTGCCAGCAGGGCCGGGACAGGGGCGTATGAAAAACTGTTTTTT.

This chain joins TRBV7-9 and TRBJ2-7; 8 bases map to TRBD1. The CDR3 is 15 residues long. CDR1 SEHNR and CDR2 FQNEAQ come from the germline V gene (reference sequence). After removal of 5 bases from V and 0 bases from J, the junction contained 6 bases not matched to a gene. CDR3 loop: CASSARDRSSYEQYF. CDR3 DNA sequence: TGTGCCAGCAGCGCCAGGGACAGGAGCTCCTACGAGCAGTACTTC.

The sample holds many counts of this clonotype. The chain couples TRBV27 to TRBJ2-7; 7 bases line up with TRBD1. The CDR3 is made up of 15 amino acids. The germline gives CDR1 MNHEY, CDR2 SMNVEV (reference sequence). The junction had 15 bases not matched to a gene; V was cut back by 6 bases and J by 7 bases. For the CDR3, the DNA is TGTGCCAGCAGCCTGGGGATCGACAGGGTCTGGGAGCAGTACTTC. Translated, it gives CASSLGIDRVWEQYF.

There are many counts of this clonotype. The CDR3 bases are TGTGCCAGCAGTTACTCGGACAGGTACACTGAAGCTTTCTTT. This gives the protein CASSYSDRYTEAFF. V gene TRBV6-2 or TRBV6-3 combines with J gene TRBJ1-1; TRBD1 agrees at 7 bases. This CDR3 is built from 14 residues. Germline V gives CDR1 MNHEY, CDR2 SVGEGT. V lost 0 bases to trimming and J lost 3 bases; unmatched junction nucleotides: 1.

This clonotype has ten or more counts. The V call is TRBV6-1, the J call TRBJ1-2; D unclear. The CDR3 length is 17 residues. CDR1 MNHNS and CDR2 SASEGT come from the germline V gene. The V end lost 2 bases, the J end lost 8 bases, and 24 bases lay between the germline ends. CDR3 loop: CASSEFAGPGISYGYTF. The CDR3 nucleotides read TGTGCCAGCAGTGAATTTGCTGGACCGGGGATTTCATACGGCTACACCTTC.

This clonotype was detected ten times or more. The V call is TRBV2, the J call TRBJ2-4, with 7 bases aligning to TRBD1. Losses at the gene ends were 6 bases for V and 0 bases for J; bases not matched to a gene: 5. Germline loops: CDR1 SNHLY, CDR2 FYNNEI. The CDR3 is made up of 15 amino acids. DNA of the CDR3: TGTGCCAGCAGCTCACAGGGGATAGCCAAAAACATTCAGTACTTC. Translated: CASSSQGIAKNIQYF.

This clonotype was recorded many times. The V and J genes are TRBV18 and TRBJ2-2, with 8 bases that match TRBD1. The CDR3 is 15 amino acids. Germline trimming cut 2 bases from V and 4 bases from J; bases unmatched to any gene: 3. Per germline, CDR1 KGHSH and CDR2 LQKENI. CDR3 bases: TGTGCCAGCTCACCAGGACAGGGCATCACCGGGGAGCTGTTTTTT. It encodes CASSPGQGITGELFF.

This clonotype came up many times. The genes are TRBV3-1 and TRBJ2-1; TRBD2 matches 7 bases. Germline CDR1 reads LGHDT; CDR2 reads YNNKEL (reference sequence). This CDR3 has 18 residues. V lost 0 bases, J lost 4 bases, and 12 bases stayed unmatched. The CDR3 DNA reads as TGTGCCAGCAGCCAAGATCGGCGAGCGGGATCCCTATACAATGAGCAGTTCTTC. Translation gives CASSQDRRAGSLYNEQFF.

This sequence joins TRBV20-1 and TRBJ1-6; D not certain. Trimming stripped 3 bases from V and 3 bases from J, with 15 bases between. Germline assignment: CDR1 DFQATT and CDR2 SNEGSKA (reference sequence). The length of the CDR3 is 16 residues. CDR3 nucleotides: TGCAGTGCTAGGAGTCAGAAGTTTCTCTATAATTCACCCCTCCACTTT. As protein: CSARSQKFLYNSPLHF.

This clonotype was picked up many times. This chain links TRBV7-2 with TRBJ2-5, with TRBD2 matching over 12 bases. The CDR3 is 16 residues long. From germline, CDR1 is SGHTA and CDR2 FQGNSA. V gave up 3 bases and J gave up 5 bases; unmatched junction bases: 7. The CDR3 sequence is CASSFPTSGRFETQYF. Here the CDR3 DNA reads TGTGCCAGCAGCTTCCCGACTAGCGGGAGATTCGAGACCCAGTACTTC.

This clonotype was detected ten times or more. The chain employs TRBV23-1 and TRBJ1-2; D is unclear. TRBV23-1 falls under the ORF class, with uncertain function. Trimming removed 1 base at V and 4 bases at J, with 13 bases between. This CDR3 is built from 15 residues. CDR3 sequence (DNA): TGCGCCAGCAGTCAATATGGACGGATCGTCTATGGCTACACCTTC. This sequence encodes CASSQYGRIVYGYTF.

This clonotype has ten or more counts. DNA for the CDR3: TGTGCCAGCAGCCCCACAGTCGGCATCCAGACCCAGTACTTC. Protein: CASSPTVGIQTQYF. The genes are TRBV7-2 and TRBJ2-5; D is ambiguous. The CDR3 has 14 amino acids. V lost 5 bases to trimming and J lost 6 bases, with 16 bases between them. Germline values: CDR1 SGHTA, CDR2 FQGNSA.

The chain recombines TRBV20-1 with TRBJ2-7, with 7 bases fitting TRBD2. The CDR3 is 13 amino acids. Germline loops: CDR1 DFQATT, CDR2 SNEGSKA (reference sequence). Trimming at V came to 6 bases and at J to 6 bases, leaving 11 bases not matched to a gene. The CDR3 spells CSAWDYFVGEQYF. DNA for the CDR3: TGCAGTGCCTGGGACTACTTCGTTGGCGAGCAGTACTTC.

This clonotype was observed many times. The chain couples TRBV27 to TRBJ1-4, with D uncertain. V was cut by 5 bases and J by 7 bases, with 8 bases left in between. CDR1 and CDR2 (germline): MNHEY, SMNVEV (reference sequence). The CDR3 spans 12 residues. The CDR3 nucleotides read TGTGCCAGCAGTCACCCTCGTGAAAAACTGTTTTTT. Residues: CASSHPREKLFF.

In its sample, this clonotype was seen many times. The rearrangement joins TRBV28 to TRBJ2-4; 7 positions agree with TRBD1. V shed 6 bases, J shed 4 bases, and the junction held 6 bases outside the gene matches. Per germline, CDR1 MDHEN and CDR2 SYDVKM. The CDR3 has 14 residues. CDR3 region: CASRTGSTKNIQYF. The DNA for the CDR3 is TGTGCCAGCAGGACAGGGTCAACTAAAAACATTCAGTACTTC.

The chain employs TRBV7-9 and TRBJ2-3, with 11 bases lining up with TRBD2. Trimming took 5 bases from V and 6 from J; bases not matched to a gene: 7. The germline V gene has CDR1 SEHNR and CDR2 FQNEAQ (reference sequence). CDR3 size: 15 residues. The DNA of the CDR3 is TGTGCCAGCAGCGGTAGCGGGAGGGCCCAGGATACGCAGTATTTT. This sequence encodes CASSGSGRAQDTQYF.

This clonotype was recorded many times. V gene TRBV18 combines with J gene TRBJ1-4, with D unclear. The V end was cut by 2 bases, the J end by 2 bases, with 6 bases between. The V gene's germline CDR1 is KGHSH and CDR2 LQKENI. The CDR3 contains 14 residues. DNA of the CDR3: TGTGCCAGCTCACCAGGCACCACTAATGAAAAACTGTTTTTT. Its translation: CASSPGTTNEKLFF.

This clonotype appeared a few times. The genes are TRBV6-5 and TRBJ2-7; a weak D match, TRBD1 (6 bases). Trimming stripped 6 bases from V and 9 bases from J, with 12 bases between. The CDR3 consists of 11 residues. Germline V CDR1 and CDR2: MNHEY, SVGAGI. The CDR3 reads CASSGQWGQYF. As DNA, the CDR3 is TGTGCCAGCAGCGGACAGTGGGGGCAGTACTTC.

This clonotype showed up many times. V is TRBV3-1 and J is TRBJ2-1; 8 bases fit TRBD2. The CDR3 has 16 amino acids. Trimming at V came to 4 bases and at J to 4 bases, leaving 9 bases not matched to a gene. CDR1 is LGHDT, CDR2 YNNKEL, per germline (reference sequence). In nucleotides, the CDR3 is TGTGCCAGCAGCCCCAGAGCTAGCGGGCTTTACAATGAGCAGTTCTTC. Translating gives CASSPRASGLYNEQFF.

In this sample, this clonotype is medium-sized. V usage is TRBV29-1 and J usage is TRBJ1-2, with D maybe TRBD1 (6 bases). V lost 6 bases, J lost 2 bases, and 10 bases lay in between. The CDR3 sequence is 12 residues long. From germline, CDR1 is SQVTM and CDR2 ANQGSEA. CDR3: CSVTGLNYGYTF. The CDR3 DNA reads as TGCAGCGTCACAGGGCTGAACTATGGCTACACCTTC. The full variable domain, completed using reference TRBV29-1 and TRBJ1-2, is SAVISQKPSRDICQRGTSLTIQCQVDSQVTMMFWYRQQPGQSLTLIATANQGSEATYESGFVIDKFPISRPNLTFSTLTVSNMSPEDSSIYLCSVTGLNYGYTFGSGTRLTVV.

This clonotype has at least ten counts. This rearrangement joins TRBV7-9 to TRBJ1-2; D is unresolved. The CDR3 is made up of 14 amino acids. Trimming left V 6 bases short and J 4 bases short, with 15 bases between. Germline lookup yields CDR1 SEHNR and CDR2 FQNEAQ (reference sequence). The CDR3 is CASSGSGVLYGYTF. Written as DNA, the CDR3 is TGTGCCAGCAGTGGATCTGGGGTTCTCTATGGCTACACCTTC.

This clonotype was seen at least ten times. The gene calls are TRBV5-1 and TRBJ2-1, with a weak D call TRBD1 (5 bases). Germline CDR1 reads SGHRS; CDR2 reads YFSETQ. Trimming removed 1 base at V and 3 bases at J, with 14 bases between. CDR3 length equals 16 residues. Written as DNA, the CDR3 is TGCGCCAGCAGCTTGAACGACAGATCCTACTACAATGAGCAGTTCTTC. Translation: CASSLNDRSYYNEQFF.